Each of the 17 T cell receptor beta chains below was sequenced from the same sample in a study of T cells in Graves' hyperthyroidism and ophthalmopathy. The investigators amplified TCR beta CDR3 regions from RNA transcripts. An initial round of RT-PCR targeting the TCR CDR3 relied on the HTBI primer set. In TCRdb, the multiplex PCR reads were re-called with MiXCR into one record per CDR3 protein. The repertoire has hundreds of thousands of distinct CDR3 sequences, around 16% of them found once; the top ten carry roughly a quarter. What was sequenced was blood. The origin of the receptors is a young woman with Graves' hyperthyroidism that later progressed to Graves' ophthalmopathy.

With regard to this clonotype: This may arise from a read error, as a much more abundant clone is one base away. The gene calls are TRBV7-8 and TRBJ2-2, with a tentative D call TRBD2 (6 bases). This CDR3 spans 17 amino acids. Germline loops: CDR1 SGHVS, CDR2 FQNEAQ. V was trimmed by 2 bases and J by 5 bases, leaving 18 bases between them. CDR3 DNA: TGTGCCAGCAGCTTAACGGTCGGGAGACGAAAAACCGGGGAGCTGTTTTTT. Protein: CASSLTVGRRKTGELFF. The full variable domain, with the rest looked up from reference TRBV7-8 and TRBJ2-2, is GAGVSQSPRYKVAKRGQDVALRCDPISGHVSLFWYQQALGQGPEFLTYFQNEAQLDKSGLPSDRFFAERPEGSVSTLKIQRTQQEDSAVYLCASSLTVGRRKTGELFFGEGSRLTVL.

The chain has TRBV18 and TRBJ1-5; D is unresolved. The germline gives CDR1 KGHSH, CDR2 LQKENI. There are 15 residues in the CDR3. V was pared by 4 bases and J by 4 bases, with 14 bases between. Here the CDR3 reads CASSLFRGQNQPQHF. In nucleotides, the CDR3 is TGTGCCAGCTCACTCTTCAGAGGGCAAAATCAGCCCCAGCATTTT.

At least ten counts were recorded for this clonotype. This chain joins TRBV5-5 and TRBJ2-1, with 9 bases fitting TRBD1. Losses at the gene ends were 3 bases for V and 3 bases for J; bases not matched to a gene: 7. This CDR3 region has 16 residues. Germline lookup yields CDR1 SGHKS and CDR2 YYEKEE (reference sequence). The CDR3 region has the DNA TGTGCCAGCAGCTCTTGGGGACAGGGAATCTACAATGAGCAGTTCTTC. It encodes CASSSWGQGIYNEQFF.

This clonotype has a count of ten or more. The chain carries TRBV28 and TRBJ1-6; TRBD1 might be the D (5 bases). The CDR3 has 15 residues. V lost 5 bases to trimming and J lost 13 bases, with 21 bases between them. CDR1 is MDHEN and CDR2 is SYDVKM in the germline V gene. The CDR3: CASSPRQLQGAPLHF. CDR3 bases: TGTGCCAGCAGTCCCCGACAGTTGCAAGGGGCGCCCCTCCACTTT.

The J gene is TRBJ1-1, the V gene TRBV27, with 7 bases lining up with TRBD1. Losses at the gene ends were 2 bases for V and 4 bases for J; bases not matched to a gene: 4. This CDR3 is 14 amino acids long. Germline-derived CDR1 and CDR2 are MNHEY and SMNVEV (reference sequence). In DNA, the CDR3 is TGTGCCAGCAGTTTACAGGGGGATGGCACTGAAGCTTTCTTT. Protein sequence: CASSLQGDGTEAFF.

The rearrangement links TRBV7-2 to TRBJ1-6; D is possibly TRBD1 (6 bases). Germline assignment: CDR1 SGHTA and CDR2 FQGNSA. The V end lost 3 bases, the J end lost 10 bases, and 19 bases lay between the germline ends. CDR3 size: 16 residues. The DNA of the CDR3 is TGTGCCAGCAGCTTTTGGCCCCACAGGGTTGGGTCACCCCTCCACTTT. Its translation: CASSFWPHRVGSPLHF. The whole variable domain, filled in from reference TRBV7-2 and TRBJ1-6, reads GAGVSQSPSNKVTEKGKDVELRCDPISGHTALYWYRQSLGQGLEFLIYFQGNSAPDKSGLPSDRFSAERTGGSVSTLTIQRTQQEDSAVYLCASSFWPHRVGSPLHFGNGTRLTVT.

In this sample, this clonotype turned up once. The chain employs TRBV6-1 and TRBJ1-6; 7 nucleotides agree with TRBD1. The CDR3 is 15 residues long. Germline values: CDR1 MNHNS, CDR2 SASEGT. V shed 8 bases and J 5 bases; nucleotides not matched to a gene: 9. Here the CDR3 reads CASGKDRSHNSPLHF. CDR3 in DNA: TGTGCCAGCGGGAAGGACAGGTCTCATAATTCACCCCTCCACTTT.

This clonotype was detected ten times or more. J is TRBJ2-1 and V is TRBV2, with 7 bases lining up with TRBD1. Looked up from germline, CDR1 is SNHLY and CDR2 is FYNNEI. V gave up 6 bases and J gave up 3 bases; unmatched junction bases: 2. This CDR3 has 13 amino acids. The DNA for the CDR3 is TGTGCCAGCAGGAGACAGGGCTACAATGAGCAGTTCTTC. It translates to CASRRQGYNEQFF.

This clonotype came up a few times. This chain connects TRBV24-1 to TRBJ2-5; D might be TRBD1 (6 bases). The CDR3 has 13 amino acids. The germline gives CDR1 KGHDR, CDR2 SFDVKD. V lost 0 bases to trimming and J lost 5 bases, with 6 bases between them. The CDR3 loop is CATSDLRGETQYF. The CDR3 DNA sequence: TGTGCCACCAGTGATTTGAGGGGGGAGACCCAGTACTTC.

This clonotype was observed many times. As DNA, the CDR3 is TGTGCCAGCAGTCGACAGACCAACACTGAAGCTTTCTTT. Translated, it gives CASSRQTNTEAFF. This chain connects TRBV6-1 to TRBJ1-1, with TRBD1 as a possible D gene (5 bases). Trimming left V 5 bases short and J 2 bases short, with 9 bases between. CDR1 and CDR2 from the germline V gene are MNHNS and SASEGT. The CDR3 extends over 13 amino acids.

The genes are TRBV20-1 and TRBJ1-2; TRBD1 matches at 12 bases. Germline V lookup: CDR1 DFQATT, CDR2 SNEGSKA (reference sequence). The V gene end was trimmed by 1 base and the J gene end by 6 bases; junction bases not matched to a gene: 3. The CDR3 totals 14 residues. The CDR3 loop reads CSARGDRGLNGYTF. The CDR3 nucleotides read TGCAGTGCTAGAGGGGACAGGGGGCTCAATGGCTACACCTTC.

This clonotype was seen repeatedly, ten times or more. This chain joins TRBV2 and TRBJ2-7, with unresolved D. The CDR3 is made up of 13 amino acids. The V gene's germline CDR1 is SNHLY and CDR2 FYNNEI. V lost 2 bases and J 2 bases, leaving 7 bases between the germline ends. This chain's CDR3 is CASSESRTYEQYF. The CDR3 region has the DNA TGTGCCAGCAGTGAAAGCAGAACCTACGAGCAGTACTTC.

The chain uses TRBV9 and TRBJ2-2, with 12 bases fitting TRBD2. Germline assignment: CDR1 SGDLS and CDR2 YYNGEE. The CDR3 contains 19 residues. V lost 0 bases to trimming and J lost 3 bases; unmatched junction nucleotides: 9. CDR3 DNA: TGTGCCAGCAGCGTAGGATCGTTACTAGCGGGAGGACACACCGGGGAGCTGTTTTTT. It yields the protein CASSVGSLLAGGHTGELFF. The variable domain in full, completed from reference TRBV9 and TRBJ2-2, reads DSGVTQTPKHLITATGQRVTLRCSPRSGDLSVYWYQQSLDQGLQFLIQYYNGEERAKGNILERFSAQQFPDLHSELNLSSLELGDSALYFCASSVGSLLAGGHTGELFFGEGSRLTVL.

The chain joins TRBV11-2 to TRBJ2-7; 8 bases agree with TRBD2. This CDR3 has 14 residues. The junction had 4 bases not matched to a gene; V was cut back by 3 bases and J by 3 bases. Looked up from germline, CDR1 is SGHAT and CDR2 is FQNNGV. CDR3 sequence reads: CASSFSGMDYEQYF. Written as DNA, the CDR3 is TGTGCCAGCAGCTTTAGCGGGATGGACTACGAGCAGTACTTC. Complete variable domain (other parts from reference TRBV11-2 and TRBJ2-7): EAGVAQSPRYKIIEKRQSVAFWCNPISGHATLYWYQQILGQGPKLLIQFQNNGVVDDSQLPKDRFSAERLKGVDSTLKIQPAKLEDSAVYLCASSFSGMDYEQYFGPGTRLTVT.

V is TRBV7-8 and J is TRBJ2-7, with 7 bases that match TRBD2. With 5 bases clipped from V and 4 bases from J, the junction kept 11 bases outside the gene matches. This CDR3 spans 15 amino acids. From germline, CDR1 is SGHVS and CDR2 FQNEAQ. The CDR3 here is CASSPPLAAYYEQYF. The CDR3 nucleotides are TGTGCCAGCAGCCCGCCCCTAGCGGCCTATTACGAGCAGTACTTC.

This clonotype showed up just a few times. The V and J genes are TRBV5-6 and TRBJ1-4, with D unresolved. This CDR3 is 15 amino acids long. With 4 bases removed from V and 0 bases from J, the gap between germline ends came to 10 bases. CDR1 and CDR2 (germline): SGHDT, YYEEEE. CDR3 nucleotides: TGTGCCAGCAGCAAAGTCAGTGCAACTAATGAAAAACTGTTTTTT. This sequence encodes CASSKVSATNEKLFF.

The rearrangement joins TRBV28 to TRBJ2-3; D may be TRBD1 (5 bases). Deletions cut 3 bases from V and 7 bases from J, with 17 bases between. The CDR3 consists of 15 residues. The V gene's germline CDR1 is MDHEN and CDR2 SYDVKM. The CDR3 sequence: CASSFFPRETNTQYF. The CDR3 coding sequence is TGTGCCAGCAGTTTTTTCCCCAGGGAAACTAATACGCAGTATTTT.